This passage covers 29 T cell receptor beta chains from one sample sequenced in a study of blood T cell repertoires in COVID-19. Assay: immunoSEQ multiplex PCR; the TCRdb copy retains only in-frame clones and omits some. The top ten clones hold about 1.2% of a sample with under 50,000 clones, around 90% of them seen once. The source material was peripheral blood. The source of these receptors is a woman aged 40 to 55 with acute or convalescent COVID-19.

This clone was picked up one time. The chain joins TRBV7-8 to TRBJ1-2, with TRBD1 identical over 8 bases. The CDR3 consists of 14 residues. Germline V lookup: CDR1 SGHVS, CDR2 FQNEAQ. The V gene end was trimmed by 5 bases and the J gene end by 3 bases; junction bases not matched to a gene: 5. Written as DNA, the CDR3 is TGTGCCAGCAGCCAAGGGACAGGAGACTATGGCTACACCTTC. Its translation is CASSQGTGDYGYTF.

This clone was detected once. The chain employs TRBV27 and TRBJ1-6; TRBD1 agrees at 8 bases. V was clipped by 4 bases and J by 3 bases; unmatched bases: 11. The CDR3 extends over 18 amino acids. Germline CDR1 MNHEY, CDR2 SMNVEV (reference sequence). The CDR3 region has the DNA TGTGCCAGCAGTTCGCCGGACAGGGAGCCCTACTATAATTCACCCCTCCACTTT. This gives the protein CASSSPDREPYYNSPLHF.

The CDR3 nucleotides read TGCGCCAGCAGCTTGACAGGGTTGAATTACGGCTACACCTTC. Amino acids: CASSLTGLNYGYTF. J is TRBJ1-2 and V is TRBV5-1, with TRBD1 as a possible D gene (6 bases). The CDR3 spans 14 residues. Per the germline V gene, CDR1 is SGHRS and CDR2 is YFSETQ. V lost 1 base and J lost 8, with 15 bases in between. Full variable domain (outside the CDR3, taken from reference TRBV5-1 and TRBJ1-2): KAGVTQTPRYLIKTRGQQVTLSCSPISGHRSVSWYQQTPGQGLQFLFEYFSETQRNKGNFPGRFSGRQFSNSRSEMNVSTLELGDSALYLCASSLTGLNYGYTFGSGTRLTVV.

The chain is built from TRBV3-1 (or the pseudogene TRBV3-2) and TRBJ2-2; 8 nucleotides align to TRBD1. The CDR3 is 15 amino acids. V lost 5 bases, J lost 7 bases, and 9 bases stayed unmatched. Germline-derived CDR1 and CDR2 are LGHDT and YNNKEL (reference sequence). In DNA form, the CDR3 reads TGTGCCAGCAGCGAGGCAGGGGGCGGTCACGGGGAGCTGTTTTTT. Residues: CASSEAGGGHGELFF.

The rearrangement links TRBV28 to TRBJ2-2; 9 bases line up with TRBD1. This CDR3 spans 16 amino acids. V shed 8 bases and J 6 bases; nucleotides not matched to a gene: 13. Per germline, CDR1 MDHEN and CDR2 SYDVKM. DNA of the CDR3: TGTGCCAGCCAAATCCCAGGGACAGGGAGGTCCGGGGAGCTGTTTTTT. Its protein is CASQIPGTGRSGELFF. Combining the CDR3 with reference TRBV28 and TRBJ2-2 gives the whole variable domain DVKVTQSSRYLVKRTGEKVFLECVQDMDHENMFWYRQDPGLGLRLIYFSYDVKMKEKGDIPEGYSVSREKKERFSLILESASTNQTSMYLCASQIPGTGRSGELFFGEGSRLTVL.

J is TRBJ1-5 and V is TRBV10-3; TRBD1 matches at 7 bases. Germline V gene lookup returns CDR1 ENHRY and CDR2 SYGVKD. This CDR3 is built from 14 residues. J lost 4 bases, V lost 3 bases, and 3 bases had no gene match. CDR3 sequence reads: CAISDRDRNQPQHF. The CDR3 DNA reads TGTGCCATCAGTGACCGGGACAGAAATCAGCCCCAGCATTTT.

About this clone: The identical CDR3 is also encoded by other nucleotide sequences in the sample. The genes are TRBV2 and TRBJ2-7, with 10 bases lining up with TRBD2. The length of the CDR3 is 17 residues. The ends lost 8 bases at V and 5 bases at J; junction bases unmatched: 18. Germline lookup yields CDR1 SNHLY and CDR2 FYNNEI. Written as DNA, the CDR3 is TGTGCCAGCGACCCAGGGGGACCTAGCGGGAGTTCCCACGAGCAGTACTTC. As protein: CASDPGGPSGSSHEQYF.

The rearrangement links TRBV6-5 to TRBJ1-3, with a weak D call TRBD1 (5 bases). V was cut by 6 bases and J by 0 bases, with 12 bases left in between. Germline V gene sequence: CDR1 MNHEY, CDR2 SVGAGI. This CDR3 comprises 15 residues. In nucleotides, the CDR3 is TGTGCCAGCAGCTGGGGGGGGGTCTCTGGAAACACCATATATTTT. Translating gives CASSWGGVSGNTIYF.

The chain's CDR3 is CASSQGRVYTEAFF. CDR3 in DNA: TGTGCCAGCAGCCAAGGCAGGGTCTACACTGAAGCTTTCTTT. The rearrangement links TRBV3-1 (or the pseudogene TRBV3-2) to TRBJ1-1; D might be TRBD1 (5 bases). Trimming shortened V by 1 base and J by 3 bases, and 9 bases separated the two germline ends. CDR3 length equals 14 residues. Germline CDR1 is LGHDT and CDR2 is YNNKEL (reference sequence).

The genes are TRBV7-8 and TRBJ2-3, with a possible D match to TRBD1 (6 bases). The CDR3 consists of 14 residues. Per the germline V gene, CDR1 is SGHVS and CDR2 is FQNEAQ. Between the trimmed V and J ends, which lost 6 bases and 5 bases, there was a span of 15 bases. The CDR3 spells CASSPQGGEDTQYF. The CDR3 bases are TGTGCCAGCAGTCCACAGGGTGGGGAAGATACGCAGTATTTT.

The chain is built from TRBV19 and TRBJ1-5, with a possible D match to TRBD1 (5 bases). Germline CDR1 and CDR2: LNHDA and SQIVND (reference sequence). The CDR3 runs 12 residues. Trimming pared 3 bases from V and 15 bases from J, leaving 15 bases between. For the CDR3, the DNA is TGTGCCAGTAGTATTGGGGCCCCAGTCAGGCATTTT. Translation gives CASSIGAPVRHF.

The chain carries TRBV30 and TRBJ2-7; 9 nucleotides agree with TRBD1. Germline assignment: CDR1 GTSNPN and CDR2 SVGIG (reference sequence). The CDR3 spans 17 residues. V gave up 0 bases and J gave up 3 bases; unmatched junction bases: 12. The CDR3 DNA reads as TGTGCCTGGAGTGTTCCGCCCCCGACAGGGGGGGACTACGAGCAGTACTTC. It is translated as CAWSVPPPTGGDYEQYF.

V is TRBV28 and J is TRBJ2-7; 9 bases fit TRBD1. This CDR3 contains 19 residues. Germline V gives CDR1 MDHEN, CDR2 SYDVKM. With V trimmed by 3 bases and J by 5 bases, 20 bases remained unmatched. CDR3 protein: CASSLNPGQGRSRVHEQYF. CDR3 nucleotide sequence: TGTGCCAGCAGTTTGAATCCTGGACAGGGGCGAAGCAGGGTCCACGAGCAGTACTTC. The variable domain in full, completed from reference TRBV28 and TRBJ2-7, reads DVKVTQSSRYLVKRTGEKVFLECVQDMDHENMFWYRQDPGLGLRLIYFSYDVKMKEKGDIPEGYSVSREKKERFSLILESASTNQTSMYLCASSLNPGQGRSRVHEQYFGPGTRLTVT.

The chain uses TRBV7-8 and TRBJ1-4; unclear D gene. This CDR3 spans 15 amino acids. Trimming shortened V by 2 bases and J by 0 bases, and 7 bases separated the two germline ends. Germline assignment: CDR1 SGHVS and CDR2 FQNEAQ. The CDR3 region has the DNA TGTGCCAGCAGCTTACGGGATGCAACTAATGAAAAACTGTTTTTT. It translates to CASSLRDATNEKLFF. Complete variable domain (other parts from reference TRBV7-8 and TRBJ1-4): GAGVSQSPRYKVAKRGQDVALRCDPISGHVSLFWYQQALGQGPEFLTYFQNEAQLDKSGLPSDRFFAERPEGSVSTLKIQRTQQEDSAVYLCASSLRDATNEKLFFGSGTQLSVL.

This clone was found a few times. The chain carries TRBV5-1 and TRBJ1-4; D is possibly TRBD1 (5 bases). The CDR3 has 15 residues. Per germline, CDR1 SGHRS and CDR2 YFSETQ. The V gene lost 3 bases and the J gene lost 7 bases, with 16 bases spanning the gap. DNA for the CDR3: TGCGCCAGCAGCTCGGACGACAGTGTGTTTGAAAAACTGTTTTTT. It codes for CASSSDDSVFEKLFF. Full variable domain (missing parts from reference TRBV5-1 and TRBJ1-4): KAGVTQTPRYLIKTRGQQVTLSCSPISGHRSVSWYQQTPGQGLQFLFEYFSETQRNKGNFPGRFSGRQFSNSRSEMNVSTLELGDSALYLCASSSDDSVFEKLFFGSGTQLSVL.

V and J are TRBV5-8 and TRBJ2-7; no definite D call. The germline V gene has CDR1 SGHTS and CDR2 YDEGEE. Deletions cut 5 bases from V and 4 bases from J, with 13 bases between. The CDR3 totals 13 residues. CDR3 coding DNA: TGTGCCAGCAGTACGTTGCTCAGGTACGAGCAGTACTTC. Amino acids: CASSTLLRYEQYF.

This chain joins TRBV5-4 and TRBJ2-2, with TRBD2 matching over 7 bases. The CDR3 loop spans 17 amino acids. With V trimmed by 0 bases and J by 4 bases, 9 bases remained unmatched. Germline CDR1 reads SGHNT; CDR2 reads YYREEE (reference sequence). This CDR3 is CASSLGSRGGATGELFF. The CDR3 DNA reads as TGTGCCAGCAGCTTGGGTTCTCGCGGGGGTGCCACCGGGGAGCTGTTTTTT.

For the CDR3, the DNA is TGTGCCAGCAGCTTAGCGGAGGCGCCCCAGCATTTT. This translates into CASSLAEAPQHF. V is TRBV6-5 and J is TRBJ1-5; D not certain. CDR1 and CDR2 (germline): MNHEY, SVGAGI. This CDR3 region has 12 residues. V lost 6 bases and J lost 9, with 12 bases in between.

CDR3: CASSSTLGGPGAGGYTF. The CDR3 nucleotides read TGTGCCAGCAGCTCGACCCTCGGGGGGCCTGGGGCAGGCGGCTACACCTTC. The V gene is TRBV7-3, the J gene TRBJ1-2; weak D call: TRBD1 (6 bases). V shed 4 bases and J shed 8 bases, with 26 bases lying between them. Germline V lookup: CDR1 SGHTA, CDR2 FQGTGA. This CDR3 region has 17 residues.

In this sample, this clone turned up a few times. This chain links TRBV11-2 with TRBJ1-1; no reliable D call. This CDR3 spans 11 amino acids. Per the germline V gene, CDR1 is SGHAT and CDR2 is FQNNGV. The V and J ends lost 4 bases and 9 bases respectively, with 9 bases between them. The CDR3 protein is CASSSSPKAFF. The CDR3 DNA sequence: TGTGCCAGCAGCTCCTCACCTAAAGCTTTCTTT.

This clone was seen a single time. The same CDR3 also results from other DNA sequences found in this sample. The genes are TRBV27 and TRBJ1-2, with D perhaps matching TRBD1 (6 bases). CDR1 and CDR2 (germline): MNHEY, SMNVEV (reference sequence). V was trimmed by 2 bases and J by 6 bases, leaving 10 bases between them. The CDR3 has 13 residues. For the CDR3, the DNA is TGTGCCAGCAGTTTAGGCCAGGGGAATGGCTACACCTTC. Its protein is CASSLGQGNGYTF.

This clone is a singleton in its sample. The J gene is TRBJ2-7, the V gene TRBV29-1, with TRBD2 identical over 9 bases. The CDR3 is 14 residues long. Germline V gene data show CDR1 as SQVTM and CDR2 as ANQGSEA. The V and J ends lost 0 bases and 4 bases, in that order; junction bases with no gene match: 4. CDR3 nucleotides: TGCAGCGTTGAAGATGTGACTAGCGGATACGAGCAGTACTTC. Protein product: CSVEDVTSGYEQYF.

The V and J genes are TRBV19 and TRBJ1-1; a possible D gene is TRBD1 (5 bases). V was cut by 5 bases and J by 1 base, with 11 bases left in between. The CDR3 runs 14 residues. Per the germline V gene, CDR1 is LNHDA and CDR2 is SQIVND (reference sequence). As DNA, the CDR3 is TGTGCCAGTAGTGGGGGGACCCCGAACACTGAAGCTTTCTTT. This sequence encodes CASSGGTPNTEAFF.

This sequence joins TRBV19 and TRBJ2-7, with a tentative D call TRBD2 (5 bases). CDR1 is LNHDA, CDR2 SQIVND, per germline (reference sequence). Trimming took 6 bases from V and 2 from J, leaving 20 bases between them. The CDR3 consists of 16 residues. CDR3 bases: TGTGCCAGTAGACGGACTCAGATTAAAACCCCCTACGAGCAGTACTTC. Its translation is CASRRTQIKTPYEQYF.

This rearrangement joins TRBV6-2 or TRBV6-3 to TRBJ1-4, with 8 bases that match TRBD1. The CDR3 loop spans 16 amino acids. Looked up from germline, CDR1 is MNHEY and CDR2 is SVGEGT. Germline trimming cut 5 bases from V and 2 bases from J; bases unmatched to any gene: 7. In DNA, the CDR3 is TGTGCCAGCAGTCCCAGGGGGCGCATCACTAATGAAAAACTGTTTTTT. This translates into CASSPRGRITNEKLFF.

This clone came up once. The chain combines TRBV7-2 with TRBJ2-3; 12 bases line up with TRBD1. CDR1 and CDR2 (germline): SGHTA, FQGNSA. CDR3 length: 18 amino acids. The V and J ends lost 3 bases and 0 bases, in that order; junction bases with no gene match: 7. The CDR3 sequence is CASSLGTGGAISTDTQYF. The CDR3 nucleotides read TGTGCCAGCAGCTTGGGGACAGGGGGCGCGATTAGCACAGATACGCAGTATTTT. The complete variable domain, with remaining parts taken from reference TRBV7-2 and TRBJ2-3, reads GAGVSQSPSNKVTEKGKDVELRCDPISGHTALYWYRQSLGQGLEFLIYFQGNSAPDKSGLPSDRFSAERTGGSVSTLTIQRTQQEDSAVYLCASSLGTGGAISTDTQYFGPGTRLTVL.

V gene TRBV7-3 combines with J gene TRBJ1-1; a weak D match, TRBD1 (6 bases). CDR1 is SGHTA, CDR2 FQGTGA, per germline. The germline V and J ends were trimmed by 5 bases and 7 bases, with 26 bases remaining between them. The CDR3 length is 17 residues. For the CDR3, the DNA is TGTGCCAGCAGCCCCAAAGAGCCCGGACAGTGGTTGGGTGAAGCTTTCTTT. This codes for CASSPKEPGQWLGEAFF.

The rearrangement links TRBV19 to TRBJ2-1, with a tentative D call TRBD2 (5 bases). The germline gives CDR1 LNHDA, CDR2 SQIVND (reference sequence). The CDR3 is made up of 15 amino acids. The V gene lost 6 bases and the J gene lost 0 bases, with 12 bases spanning the gap. The CDR3 DNA reads as TGTGCCAGTAGCCCTACTAGGAGCTCCTACAATGAGCAGTTCTTC. It yields the protein CASSPTRSSYNEQFF.

This clone was seen a few times. The CDR3 DNA reads as TGTGCCAGCAGCGTAGAGGGAGGGAGGCATGAGCAGTTCTTC. Residues: CASSVEGGRHEQFF. This chain joins TRBV9 and TRBJ2-1, with 7 bases lining up with TRBD2. With 0 bases clipped from V and 8 bases from J, the junction kept 5 bases outside the gene matches. CDR3 length: 14 residues. Germline CDR1 is SGDLS and CDR2 is YYNGEE. The complete variable domain, with remaining parts taken from reference TRBV9 and TRBJ2-1, reads DSGVTQTPKHLITATGQRVTLRCSPRSGDLSVYWYQQSLDQGLQFLIQYYNGEERAKGNILERFSAQQFPDLHSELNLSSLELGDSALYFCASSVEGGRHEQFFGPGTRLTVL.